These T cell receptor beta chains were read from a single sample in a study of T-cell reconstitution after alpha-beta-depleted transplantation in children. TCRdb re-derived calls from the PCR reads in MiXCR, one entry per CDR3 protein. The sample has roughly 500,000 distinct CDR3 sequences; about 12% are singletons. The sequencing here drew on PBMCs from the stem cell graft donor, taken from the stem cell graft. The receptors shown here come from a human donor who donated a stem cell graft to a child with combined immunodeficiency. Each CDR3 is given with its conserved first and last residue.

j_call v_call cdr3_length cdr3_aa
TRBJ1-2 TRBV5-1 17 CASSLGAVQSENYGYTF
TRBJ2-7 TRBV3-1 14 CASSPDVGRYEQYF
TRBJ2-7 TRBV5-1 15 CASSPGQVTSYEQYF
TRBJ1-1 TRBV6-1 17 CASSGDLRGQGTIEAFF
TRBJ2-1 TRBV9 13 CASSVWGNNEQFF
TRBJ1-5 TRBV6-1 15 CASSEVTSEPQPQHF
TRBJ2-7 TRBV7-3 14 CASSLGGGLGEQYF
TRBJ2-7 TRBV6-1 14 CASSEVGLGTVQYF
TRBJ1-1 TRBV12-5 15 CASGFWTGRSTEAFF
TRBJ1-1 TRBV12-5 15 CASGPDRGSGTEAFF
TRBJ1-1 TRBV20-1 13 CSASTGMNTEAFF
TRBJ2-5 TRBV20-1 15 CSVGGGWAIQETQYF
TRBJ2-3 TRBV3-1 17 CASSQDIAAALTDTQYF
TRBJ2-1 TRBV25-1 14 CASSPREEANEQFF
TRBJ2-5 TRBV12-3/TRBV12-4 12 CASTYASGTQYF
TRBJ1-1 TRBV5-1 14 CASSPQPGPSEAFF
TRBJ2-5 TRBV6-1 10 CASSGNRVYF
TRBJ1-2 TRBV9 12 CASSAQEYGYTF
TRBJ2-5 TRBV7-2 14 CASSLVAGGETQYF
TRBJ2-3 TRBV28 14 CASSLEGIADTQYF
TRBJ2-2 TRBV7-8 15 CASSTGQGNTGELFF
TRBJ2-1 TRBV6-4 15 CASSRRHDAYNEQFF
TRBJ2-2 TRBV6-2/TRBV6-3 14 CASSWWGTTGELFF
TRBJ1-1 TRBV15 14 CATSREDFGTEAFF
TRBJ2-7 TRBV15 14 CATSETGEYYEQYF
TRBJ1-4 TRBV5-6 16 CASSLSAGTAAEKLFF
TRBJ2-5 TRBV12-3/TRBV12-4 14 CASRPGQAGETQYF
TRBJ2-3 TRBV12-3/TRBV12-4 15 CASSLLAGRQSTQYF
TRBJ1-1 TRBV20-1 13 CSAMGQGGTEAFF
TRBJ1-1 TRBV4-3 14 CASSQDWGNTEAFF
TRBJ2-5 TRBV27 15 CASSLHSNTRGTQYF
TRBJ2-5 TRBV5-6 16 CASSVPFSGNFETQYF
TRBJ2-3 TRBV29-1 13 CSVETQYTDTQYF
TRBJ1-4 TRBV18 18 CASSPAGTEALIGEKLFF
TRBJ2-7 TRBV11-2 15 CASSPGLAGGGEQYF
TRBJ2-7 TRBV7-2 16 CASSLGGGDLTYEQYF
TRBJ2-1 TRBV27 13 CASSLAGYNKQFF
TRBJ2-7 TRBV5-1 15 CASSLEGPTDYEQYF
TRBJ2-5 TRBV29-1 16 CSVESLGPMSQETQYF
TRBJ2-5 TRBV6-2/TRBV6-3 14 CASKVVAYQETQYF
TRBJ2-1 TRBV20-1 15 CSARAGTTQYNEQFF
TRBJ2-2 TRBV20-1 15 CSASRDRENTGELFF
TRBJ2-3 TRBV7-8 18 CASSSTGGGGGVTDTQYF
TRBJ2-7 TRBV20-1 11 CSASLAYEQYF
TRBJ1-2 TRBV12-3/TRBV12-4 14 CASSFGLMDYGYTF
TRBJ2-1 TRBV29-1 15 CSVEDPRGNYNEQFF
TRBJ2-5 TRBV10-3 16 CAISPDSFGVGEIQYF
TRBJ1-5 TRBV5-6 14 CASSPGGFNQPQHF
TRBJ2-3 TRBV6-5 11 CATRATDTQYF
TRBJ1-2 TRBV12-3/TRBV12-4 13 CASSLLSGYGYTF